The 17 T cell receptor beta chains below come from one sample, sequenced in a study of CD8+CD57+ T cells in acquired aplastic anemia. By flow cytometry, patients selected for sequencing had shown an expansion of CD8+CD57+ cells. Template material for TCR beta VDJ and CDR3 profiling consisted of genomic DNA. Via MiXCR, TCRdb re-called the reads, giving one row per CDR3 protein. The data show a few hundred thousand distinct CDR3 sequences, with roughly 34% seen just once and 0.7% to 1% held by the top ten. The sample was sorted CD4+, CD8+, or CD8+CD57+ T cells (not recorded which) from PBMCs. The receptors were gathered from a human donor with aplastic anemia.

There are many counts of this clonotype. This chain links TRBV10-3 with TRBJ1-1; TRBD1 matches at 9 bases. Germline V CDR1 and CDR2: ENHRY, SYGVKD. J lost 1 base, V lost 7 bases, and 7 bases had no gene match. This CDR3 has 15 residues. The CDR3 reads CAIKQGALGNTEAFF. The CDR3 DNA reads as TGTGCCATCAAACAGGGGGCATTAGGGAACACTGAAGCTTTCTTT.

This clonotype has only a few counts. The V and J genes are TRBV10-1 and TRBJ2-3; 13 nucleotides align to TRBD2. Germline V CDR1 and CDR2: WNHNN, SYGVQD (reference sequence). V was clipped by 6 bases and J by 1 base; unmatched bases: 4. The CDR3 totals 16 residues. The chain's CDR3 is CASSQGTSGGTDTQYF. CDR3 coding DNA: TGCGCCAGCAGCCAGGGGACTAGCGGGGGCACAGATACGCAGTATTTT.

The CDR3 sequence: CSVDVAGDYGYTF. DNA of the CDR3: TGCAGCGTTGATGTGGCAGGAGACTATGGCTACACCTTC. V is TRBV29-1 and J is TRBJ1-2; D is unresolved. The germline V gene encodes CDR1 SQVTM and CDR2 ANQGSEA. The V and J ends lost 3 bases and 3 bases respectively, with 11 bases between them. CDR3 length: 13 amino acids.

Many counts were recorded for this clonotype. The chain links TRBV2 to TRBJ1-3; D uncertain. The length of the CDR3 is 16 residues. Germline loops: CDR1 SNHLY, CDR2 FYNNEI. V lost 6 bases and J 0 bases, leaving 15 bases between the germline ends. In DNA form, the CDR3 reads TGTGCCAGCAGGCGCTATCTGGACCCCTCTGGAAACACCATATATTTT. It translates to CASRRYLDPSGNTIYF. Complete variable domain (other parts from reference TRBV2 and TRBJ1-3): EPEVTQTPSHQVTQMGQEVILRCVPISNHLYFYWYRQILGQKVEFLVSFYNNEISEKSEIFDDQFSVERPDGSNFTLKIRSTKLEDSAMYFCASRRYLDPSGNTIYFGEGSWLTVV.

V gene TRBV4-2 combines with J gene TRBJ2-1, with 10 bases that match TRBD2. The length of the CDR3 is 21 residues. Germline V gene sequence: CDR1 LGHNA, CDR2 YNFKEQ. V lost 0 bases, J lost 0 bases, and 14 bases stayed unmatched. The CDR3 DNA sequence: TGTGCCAGCAGCCAAGAATCCCCGGGACCAGCGGGGGGGGTCTCCTACAATGAGCAGTTCTTC. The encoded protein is CASSQESPGPAGGVSYNEQFF.

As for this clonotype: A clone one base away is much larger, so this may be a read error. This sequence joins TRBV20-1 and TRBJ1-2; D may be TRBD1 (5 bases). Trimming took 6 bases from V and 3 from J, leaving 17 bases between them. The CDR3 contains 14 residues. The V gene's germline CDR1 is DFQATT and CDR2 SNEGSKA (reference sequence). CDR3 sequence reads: CSALYVGQYYGYTF. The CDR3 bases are TGCAGTGCCTTGTACGTGGGGCAGTACTATGGCTACACCTTC.

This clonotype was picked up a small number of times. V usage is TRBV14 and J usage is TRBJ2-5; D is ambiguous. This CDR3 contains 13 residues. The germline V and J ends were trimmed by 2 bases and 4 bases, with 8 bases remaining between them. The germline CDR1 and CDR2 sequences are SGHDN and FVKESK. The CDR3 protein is CASSQSWGETQYF. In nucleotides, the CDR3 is TGTGCCAGCAGCCAATCCTGGGGAGAGACCCAGTACTTC.

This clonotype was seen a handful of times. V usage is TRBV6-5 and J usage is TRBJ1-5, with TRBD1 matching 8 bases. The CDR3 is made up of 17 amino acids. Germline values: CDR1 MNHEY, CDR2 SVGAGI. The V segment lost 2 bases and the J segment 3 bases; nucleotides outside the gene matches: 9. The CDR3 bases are TGTGCCAGCAGTTACATCTTGGCGGGACAGGCCAATCAGCCCCAGCATTTT. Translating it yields CASSYILAGQANQPQHF.

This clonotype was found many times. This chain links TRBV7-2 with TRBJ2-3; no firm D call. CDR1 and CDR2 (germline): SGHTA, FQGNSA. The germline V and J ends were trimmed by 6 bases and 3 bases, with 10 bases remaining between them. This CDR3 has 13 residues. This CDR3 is CASRKYVTDTQYF. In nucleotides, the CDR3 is TGTGCCAGCAGGAAGTATGTTACAGATACGCAGTATTTT.

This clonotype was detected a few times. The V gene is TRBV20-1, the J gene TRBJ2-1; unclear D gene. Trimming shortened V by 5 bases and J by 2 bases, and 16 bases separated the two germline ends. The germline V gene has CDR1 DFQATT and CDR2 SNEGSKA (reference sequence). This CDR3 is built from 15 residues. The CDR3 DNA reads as TGCAGTGCTTTTGGGCTAGATCCCACCTACAATGAGCAGTTCTTC. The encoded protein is CSAFGLDPTYNEQFF.

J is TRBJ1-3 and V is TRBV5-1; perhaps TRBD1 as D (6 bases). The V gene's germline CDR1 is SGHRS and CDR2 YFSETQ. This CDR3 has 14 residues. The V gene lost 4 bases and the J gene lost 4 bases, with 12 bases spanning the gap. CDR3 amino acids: CASSTRGGGNTIYF. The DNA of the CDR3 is TGCGCCAGCAGCACCAGGGGAGGCGGAAACACCATATATTTT.

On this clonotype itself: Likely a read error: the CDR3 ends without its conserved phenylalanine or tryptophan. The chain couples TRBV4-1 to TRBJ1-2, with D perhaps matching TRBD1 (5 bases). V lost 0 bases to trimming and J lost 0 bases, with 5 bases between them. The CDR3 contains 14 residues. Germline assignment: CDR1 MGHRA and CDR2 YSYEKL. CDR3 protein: CASSQEGANYGYTL. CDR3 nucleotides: TGCGCCAGCAGCCAAGAGGGGGCTAACTATGGCTACACCCTC.

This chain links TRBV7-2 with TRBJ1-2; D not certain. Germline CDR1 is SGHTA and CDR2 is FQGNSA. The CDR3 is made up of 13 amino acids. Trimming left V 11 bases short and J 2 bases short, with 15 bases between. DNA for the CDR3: TGTGCCTGGAGTGTACAGTTAAACTATGGCTACACCTTC. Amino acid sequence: CAWSVQLNYGYTF.

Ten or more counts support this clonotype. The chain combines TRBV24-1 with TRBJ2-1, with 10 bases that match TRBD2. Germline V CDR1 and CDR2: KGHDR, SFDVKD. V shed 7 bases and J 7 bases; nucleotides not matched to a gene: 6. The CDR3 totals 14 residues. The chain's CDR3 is CATSPTSGWNEQFF. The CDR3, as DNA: TGTGCCACCAGCCCGACTAGCGGGTGGAATGAGCAGTTCTTC.

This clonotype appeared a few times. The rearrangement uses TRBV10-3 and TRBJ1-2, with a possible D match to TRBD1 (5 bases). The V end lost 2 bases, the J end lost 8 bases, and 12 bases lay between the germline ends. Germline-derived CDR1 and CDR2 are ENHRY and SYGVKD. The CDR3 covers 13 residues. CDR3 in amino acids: CAISEVEGRGYTF. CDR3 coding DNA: TGTGCCATCAGTGAGGTGGAGGGGCGCGGCTACACCTTC.

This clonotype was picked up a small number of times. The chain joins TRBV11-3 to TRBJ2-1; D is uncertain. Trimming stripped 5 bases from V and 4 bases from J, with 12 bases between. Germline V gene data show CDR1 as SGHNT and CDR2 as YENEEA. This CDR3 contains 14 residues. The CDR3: CASSPSPYYNEQFF. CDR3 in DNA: TGTGCCAGCAGCCCAAGCCCCTATTACAATGAGCAGTTCTTC.

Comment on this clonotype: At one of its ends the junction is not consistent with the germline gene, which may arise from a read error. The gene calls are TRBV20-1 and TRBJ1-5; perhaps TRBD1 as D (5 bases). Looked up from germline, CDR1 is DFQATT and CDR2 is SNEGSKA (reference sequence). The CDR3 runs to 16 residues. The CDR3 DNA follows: TGCCGTGCTATAAGCGGAGGGGCCGTGGGTCATCAGCCCCAGCATTTT. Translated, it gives CRAISGGAVGHQPQHF.